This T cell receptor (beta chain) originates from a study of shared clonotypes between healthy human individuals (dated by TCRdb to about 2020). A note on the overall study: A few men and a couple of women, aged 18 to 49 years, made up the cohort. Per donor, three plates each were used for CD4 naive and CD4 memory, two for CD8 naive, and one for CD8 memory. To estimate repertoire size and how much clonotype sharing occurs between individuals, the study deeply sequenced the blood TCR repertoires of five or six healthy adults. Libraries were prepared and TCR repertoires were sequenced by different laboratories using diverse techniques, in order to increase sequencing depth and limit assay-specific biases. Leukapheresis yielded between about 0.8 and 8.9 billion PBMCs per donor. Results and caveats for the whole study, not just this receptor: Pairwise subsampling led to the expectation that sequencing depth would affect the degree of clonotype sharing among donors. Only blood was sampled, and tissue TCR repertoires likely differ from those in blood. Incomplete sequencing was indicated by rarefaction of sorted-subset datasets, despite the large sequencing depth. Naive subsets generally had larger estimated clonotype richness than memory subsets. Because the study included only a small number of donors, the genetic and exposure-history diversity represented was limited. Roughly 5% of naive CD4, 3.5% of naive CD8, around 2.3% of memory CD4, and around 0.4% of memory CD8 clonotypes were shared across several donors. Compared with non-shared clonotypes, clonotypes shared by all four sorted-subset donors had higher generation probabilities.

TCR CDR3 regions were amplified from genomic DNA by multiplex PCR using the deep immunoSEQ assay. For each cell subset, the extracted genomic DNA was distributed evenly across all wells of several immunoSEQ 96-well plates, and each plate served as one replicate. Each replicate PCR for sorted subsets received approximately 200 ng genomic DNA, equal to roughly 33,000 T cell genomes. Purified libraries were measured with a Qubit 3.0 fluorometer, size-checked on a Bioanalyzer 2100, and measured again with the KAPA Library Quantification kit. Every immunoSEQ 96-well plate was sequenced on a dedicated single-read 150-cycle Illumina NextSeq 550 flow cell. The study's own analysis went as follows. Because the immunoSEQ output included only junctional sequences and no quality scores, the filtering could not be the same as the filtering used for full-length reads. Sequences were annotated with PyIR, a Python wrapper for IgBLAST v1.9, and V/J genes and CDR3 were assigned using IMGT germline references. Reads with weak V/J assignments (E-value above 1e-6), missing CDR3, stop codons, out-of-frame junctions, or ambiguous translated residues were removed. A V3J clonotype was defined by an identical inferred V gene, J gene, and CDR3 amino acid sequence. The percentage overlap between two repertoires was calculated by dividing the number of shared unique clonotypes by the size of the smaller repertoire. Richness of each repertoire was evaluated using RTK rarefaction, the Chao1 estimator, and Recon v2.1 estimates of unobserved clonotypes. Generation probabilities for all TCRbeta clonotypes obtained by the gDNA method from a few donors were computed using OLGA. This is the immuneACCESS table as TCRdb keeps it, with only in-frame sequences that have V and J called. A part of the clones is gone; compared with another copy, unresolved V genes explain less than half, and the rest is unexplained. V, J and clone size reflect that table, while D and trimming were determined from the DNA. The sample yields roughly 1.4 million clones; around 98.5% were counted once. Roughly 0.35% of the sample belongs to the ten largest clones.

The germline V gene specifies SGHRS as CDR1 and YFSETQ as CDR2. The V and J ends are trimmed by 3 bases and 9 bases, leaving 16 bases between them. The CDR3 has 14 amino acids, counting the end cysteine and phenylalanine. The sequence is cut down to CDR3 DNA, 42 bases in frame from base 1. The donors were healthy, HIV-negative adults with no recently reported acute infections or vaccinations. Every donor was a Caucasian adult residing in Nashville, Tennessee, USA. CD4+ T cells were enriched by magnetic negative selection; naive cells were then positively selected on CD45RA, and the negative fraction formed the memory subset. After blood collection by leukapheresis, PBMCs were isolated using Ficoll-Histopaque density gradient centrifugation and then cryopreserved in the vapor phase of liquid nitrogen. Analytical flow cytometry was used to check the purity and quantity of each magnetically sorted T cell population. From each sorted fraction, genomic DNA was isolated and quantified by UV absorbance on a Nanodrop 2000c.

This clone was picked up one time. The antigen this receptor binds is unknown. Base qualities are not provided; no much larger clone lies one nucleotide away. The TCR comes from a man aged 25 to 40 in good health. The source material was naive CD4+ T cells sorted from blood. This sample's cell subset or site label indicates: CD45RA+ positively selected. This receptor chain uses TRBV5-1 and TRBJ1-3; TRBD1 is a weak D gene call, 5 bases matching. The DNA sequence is TGCGCCAGCAGCTCCCCGACAGACCTCGGCACCATATATTTT. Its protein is CASSSPTDLGTIYF.